The rows below give T cell receptor beta chains drawn from one sample of a study of blood T cell repertoires in COVID-19. The protocol was immunoSEQ multiplex PCR, while the TCRdb copy is restricted to in-frame clones and leaves out a portion. The sample includes a few hundred thousand clones, 80% to 90% of them seen just once. Sequencing used PBMCs or T cells enriched from blood (not recorded which). Every receptor here comes from a woman aged 50 to 60 who had recovered from COVID-19. Both conserved end residues are part of each CDR3. The D gene is left open where the match is weak. Clone size is not always given. Where it is, it says once, few, many or a class for expanded clones.

D gene	V gene	clone size	J gene	CDR3 DNA	CDR3 protein
TRBD2	TRBV7-2	NA	TRBJ2-5	TGTGCCAGCAGCTTAGTTGGGGGGGGAATACAAGAGACCCAGTACTTC	CASSLVGGGIQETQYF
NA	TRBV5-8	NA	TRBJ1-4	TGTGCCAGCCGGAAAGTTCTACTGGGAGGGGAAAAACTGTTTTTT	CASRKVLLGGEKLFF
TRBD1	TRBV28	NA	TRBJ2-3	TGTGCCAGCAGCCCGCCCGACAGGGCAAAGAACACAGATACGCAGTATTTT	CASSPPDRAKNTDTQYF
TRBD2	TRBV3-1/TRBV3-2	NA	TRBJ2-2	TGTGCCAGCAGCCGCCTAGCGGGGAGGAACACCGGGGAGCTGTTTTTT	CASSRLAGRNTGELFF
TRBD1	TRBV10-3	NA	TRBJ1-2	TGTGCCATCAGTGAGGGCCGGGACAGGGGGGATGGCTACACCTTC	CAISEGRDRGDGYTF
NA	TRBV2	few	TRBJ2-7	TGTGCCAGCAGCTTTTCCCCCTACGAGCAGTACTTC	CASSFSPYEQYF
NA	TRBV7-2	NA	TRBJ1-4	TGTGCCAGCACCCCGGAGGGACTTAATGAAAAACTGTTTTTT	CASTPEGLNEKLFF
NA	TRBV7-9	once	TRBJ2-6	TGTGCCAGCAGCTTATTGGCAGGGGGGCCCCCTGGGGCCAACGTCCTGACTTTC	CASSLLAGGPPGANVLTF
NA	TRBV7-8	NA	TRBJ1-4	TGTGCCAGCAGCTTCGGGGTGGCAACTAATGAAAAACTGTTTTTT	CASSFGVATNEKLFF
TRBD1	TRBV28	NA	TRBJ1-1	TGTGCCAGCACCCTGACCTTAACCAGGGGGCTACGGGCTTTCTTT	CASTLTLTRGLRAFF
TRBD1	TRBV4-3	NA	TRBJ2-2	TGCGCCAGCAGCCCCCGGACAGGTGGGGTTTACACGAACACCGGGGAGCTGTTTTTT	CASSPRTGGVYTNTGELFF
NA	TRBV6-1	NA	TRBJ1-5	TGTGCCAGCAGTGAAGGGAGAGGTCAGCCCCAGCATTTT	CASSEGRGQPQHF
NA	TRBV6-5	NA	TRBJ1-2	TGTGCCAGCAGTTACTCAGTTATGAGTAACTATGGCTACACCTTC	CASSYSVMSNYGYTF
TRBD2	TRBV27	NA	TRBJ2-5	TGTGCCAGCAGCCCTGCGGGGGGCAGTCAAGAGACCCAGTACTTC	CASSPAGGSQETQYF
NA	TRBV11-2	NA	TRBJ1-4	TGTGCCAGCAGCGCGAGCCAGGGGTGGCGTGAAAAACTGTTTTTT	CASSASQGWREKLFF
TRBD1	TRBV29-1	NA	TRBJ2-2	TGCAGCGTGGGGACCGGGACAGCGATTAACACCGGGGAGCTGTTTTTT	CSVGTGTAINTGELFF
NA	TRBV7-8	NA	TRBJ1-3	TGTGCCAGCACCGCAATCAAAAGACCTGGGCCTGGAAACACCATATATTTT	CASTAIKRPGPGNTIYF
NA	TRBV21-1	NA	TRBJ2-5	TGTGCCAACCTACGAGAGAAGGACAGGGGTTCGCTGAAGACCCAGTACTTC	CANLREKDRGSLKTQYF
NA	TRBV21-1	NA	TRBJ2-7	TGTGCCAGCAGCTCCCCGGGGGGGGCACGCTACGAGCAGTACTTC	CASSSPGGARYEQYF
NA	TRBV27	NA	TRBJ2-5	TGTGCCAGCAGTCCTCTCACTCACCAAGAGACCCAGTACTTC	CASSPLTHQETQYF
NA	TRBV28	NA	TRBJ1-1	TGTGCCAGCAAGTACGGCACTGAAGCTTTCTTT	CASKYGTEAFF
NA	TRBV5-8	NA	TRBJ1-2	TGTGCCAGCATCGTGCGGGGGGCGCCCCGTGGCTACACCTTC	CASIVRGAPRGYTF
NA	TRBV4-1	NA	TRBJ2-2	TGCGCCAGCAGCCAAGGCCGGGGAGTTCAGTCCGGGGAGCTGTTTTTT	CASSQGRGVQSGELFF
TRBD1	TRBV18	NA	TRBJ1-2	TGTGCCAGCTCACCACCGGACAGGGGGCGTGTGGGGTATGGCTACACCTTC	CASSPPDRGRVGYGYTF
NA	TRBV10-3	NA	TRBJ1-2	TGTGCCATCGCGCTTGACTATGGCTACACCTTC	CAIALDYGYTF
NA	TRBV2	NA	TRBJ2-3	TGTGCCAGCAAACTAGACGATACGCAGTATTTT	CASKLDDTQYF